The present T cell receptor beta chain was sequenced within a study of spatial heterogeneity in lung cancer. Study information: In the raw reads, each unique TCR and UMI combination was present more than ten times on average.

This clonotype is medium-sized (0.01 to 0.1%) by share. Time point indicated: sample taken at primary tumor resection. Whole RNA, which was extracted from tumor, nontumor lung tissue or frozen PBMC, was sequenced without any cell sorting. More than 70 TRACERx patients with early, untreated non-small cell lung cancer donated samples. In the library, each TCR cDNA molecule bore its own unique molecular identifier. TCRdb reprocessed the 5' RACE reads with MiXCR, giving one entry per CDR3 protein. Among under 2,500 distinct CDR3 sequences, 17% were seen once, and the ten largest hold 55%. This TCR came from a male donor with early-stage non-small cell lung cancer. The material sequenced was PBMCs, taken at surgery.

CDR3 DNA: TGTGCCAGCAGCTTGGGACAGGACTACGAGCAGTACTTC. Encoded protein: CASSLGQDYEQYF. The chain recombines TRBV7-2 with TRBJ2-7; 8 bases match TRBD1. The CDR3 is 13 residues long. Losses at the gene ends were 3 bases for V and 3 bases for J; bases not matched to a gene: 1. Germline CDR1 is SGHTA and CDR2 is FQGNSA.